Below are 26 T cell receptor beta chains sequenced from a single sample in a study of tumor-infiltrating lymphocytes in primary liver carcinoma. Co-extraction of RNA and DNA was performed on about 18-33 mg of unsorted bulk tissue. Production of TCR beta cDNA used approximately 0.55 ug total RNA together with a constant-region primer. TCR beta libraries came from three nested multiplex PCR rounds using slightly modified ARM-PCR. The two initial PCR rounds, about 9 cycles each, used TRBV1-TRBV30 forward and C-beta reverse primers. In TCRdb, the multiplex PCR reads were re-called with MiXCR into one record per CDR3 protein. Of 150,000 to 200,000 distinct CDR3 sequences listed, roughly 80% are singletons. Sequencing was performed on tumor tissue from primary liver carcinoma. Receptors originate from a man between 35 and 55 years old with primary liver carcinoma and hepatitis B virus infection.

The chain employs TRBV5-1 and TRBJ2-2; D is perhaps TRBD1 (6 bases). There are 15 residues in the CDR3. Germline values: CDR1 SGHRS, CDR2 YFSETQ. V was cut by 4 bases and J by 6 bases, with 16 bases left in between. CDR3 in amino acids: CASSHGTSHSGELFF. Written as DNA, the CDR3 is TGCGCCAGCAGCCACGGGACATCCCACTCCGGGGAGCTGTTTTTT. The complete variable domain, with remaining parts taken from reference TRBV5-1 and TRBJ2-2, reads KAGVTQTPRYLIKTRGQQVTLSCSPISGHRSVSWYQQTPGQGLQFLFEYFSETQRNKGNFPGRFSGRQFSNSRSEMNVSTLELGDSALYLCASSHGTSHSGELFFGEGSRLTVL.

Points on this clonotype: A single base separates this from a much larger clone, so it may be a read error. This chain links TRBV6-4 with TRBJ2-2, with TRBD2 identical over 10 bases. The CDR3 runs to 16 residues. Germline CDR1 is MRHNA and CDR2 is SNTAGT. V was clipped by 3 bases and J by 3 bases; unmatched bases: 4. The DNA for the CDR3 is TGTGCCAGCAGTGATAGCGGGACTAGCGACACCGGGGAGCTGTTTTTT. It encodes CASSDSGTSDTGELFF.

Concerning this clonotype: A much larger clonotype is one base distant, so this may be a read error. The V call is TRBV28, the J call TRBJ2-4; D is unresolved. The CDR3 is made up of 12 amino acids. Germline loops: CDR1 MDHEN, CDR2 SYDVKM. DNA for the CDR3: TGTACCAGCAGTTTAACTAAAAACATTCAGTACTTC. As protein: CTSSLTKNIQYF.

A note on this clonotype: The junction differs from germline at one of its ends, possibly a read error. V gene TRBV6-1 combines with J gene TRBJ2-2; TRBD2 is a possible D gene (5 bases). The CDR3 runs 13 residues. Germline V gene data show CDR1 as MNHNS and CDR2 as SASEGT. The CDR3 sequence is CASSDSWAGELFF. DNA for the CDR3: TGTGCCAGCAGTGATAGCTGGGCCGGGGAACTGTTTTTT.

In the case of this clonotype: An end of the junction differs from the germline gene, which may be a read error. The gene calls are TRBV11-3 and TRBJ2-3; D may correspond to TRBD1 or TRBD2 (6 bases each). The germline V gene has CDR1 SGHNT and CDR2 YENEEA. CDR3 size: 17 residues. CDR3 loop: CASSFSSERLGGDTQYF. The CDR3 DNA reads TGTGCCAGTAGCTTCTCCTCCGAGCGCCTAGGGGGGGATACGCAGTATTTT. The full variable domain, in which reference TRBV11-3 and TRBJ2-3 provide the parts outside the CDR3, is EAGVVQSPRYKIIEKKQPVAFWCNPISGHNTLYWYLQNLGQGPELLIRYENEEAVDDSQLPKDRFSAERLKGVDSTLKIQPAELGDSAVYLCASSFSSERLGGDTQYFGPGTRLTVL.

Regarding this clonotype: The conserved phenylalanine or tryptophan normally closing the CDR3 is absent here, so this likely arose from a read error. CDR3 in amino acids: CASNGQGSYEQYL. DNA of the CDR3: TGTGCCAGCAACGGACAGGGCTCCTATGAGCAGTACTTA. V and J are TRBV5-4 and TRBJ2-7, with 8 positions matching TRBD1. The CDR3 sequence is 13 residues long. Germline lookup yields CDR1 SGHNT and CDR2 YYREEE (reference sequence).

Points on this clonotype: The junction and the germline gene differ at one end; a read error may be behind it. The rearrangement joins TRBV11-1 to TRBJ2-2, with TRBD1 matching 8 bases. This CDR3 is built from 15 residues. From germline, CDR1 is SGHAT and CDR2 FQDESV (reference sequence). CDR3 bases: TGTGCCAGCAACACGGGACAGACTAACACAGGGGGGCTGTTTTTT. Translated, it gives CASNTGQTNTGGLFF. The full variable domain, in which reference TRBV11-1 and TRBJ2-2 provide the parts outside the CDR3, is EAEVAQSPRYKITEKSQAVAFWCDPISGHATLYWYRQILGQGPELLVQFQDESVVDDSQLPKDRFSAERLKGVDSTLKIQPAELGDSAMYLCASNTGQTNTGGLFFGEGSRLTVL.

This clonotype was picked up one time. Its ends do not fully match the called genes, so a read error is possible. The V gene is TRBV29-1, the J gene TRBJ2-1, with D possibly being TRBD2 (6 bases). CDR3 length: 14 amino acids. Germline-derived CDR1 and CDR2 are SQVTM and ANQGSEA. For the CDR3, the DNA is TGCAGCGCAAGACTAGTGGGAGGTCGGAATGGGCAGTTCTTC. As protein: CSARLVGGRNGQFF.

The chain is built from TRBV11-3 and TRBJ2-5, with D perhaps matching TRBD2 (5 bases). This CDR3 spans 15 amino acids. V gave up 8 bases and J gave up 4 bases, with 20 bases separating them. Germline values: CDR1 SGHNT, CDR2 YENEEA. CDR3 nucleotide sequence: TGTGCCAGCCGCCCCGTCGGACTTGTCCCAGAGACCCAGTACTTC. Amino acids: CASRPVGLVPETQYF.

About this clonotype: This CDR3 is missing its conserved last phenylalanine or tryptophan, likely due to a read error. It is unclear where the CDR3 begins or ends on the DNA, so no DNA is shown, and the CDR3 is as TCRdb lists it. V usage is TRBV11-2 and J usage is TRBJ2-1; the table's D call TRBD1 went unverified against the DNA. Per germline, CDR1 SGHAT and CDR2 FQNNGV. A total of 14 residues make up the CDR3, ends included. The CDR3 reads CASSVGGLNNEQLL.

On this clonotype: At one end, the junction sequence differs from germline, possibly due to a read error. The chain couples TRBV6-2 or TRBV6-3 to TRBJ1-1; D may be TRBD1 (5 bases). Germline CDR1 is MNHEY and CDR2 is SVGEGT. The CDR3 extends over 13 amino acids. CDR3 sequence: CANRLTENTEAFF. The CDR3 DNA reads TGTGCCAATCGACTGACAGAAAACACTGAGGCTTTCTTT.

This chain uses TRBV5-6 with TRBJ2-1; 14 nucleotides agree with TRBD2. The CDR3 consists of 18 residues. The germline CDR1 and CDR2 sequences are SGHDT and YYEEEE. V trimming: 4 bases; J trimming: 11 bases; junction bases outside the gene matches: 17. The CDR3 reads CASSRGLAGVLTYNKQFF. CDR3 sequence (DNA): TGTGCCAGCAGCCGGGGACTAGCGGGAGTTTTGACCTACAACAAGCAGTTCTTC.

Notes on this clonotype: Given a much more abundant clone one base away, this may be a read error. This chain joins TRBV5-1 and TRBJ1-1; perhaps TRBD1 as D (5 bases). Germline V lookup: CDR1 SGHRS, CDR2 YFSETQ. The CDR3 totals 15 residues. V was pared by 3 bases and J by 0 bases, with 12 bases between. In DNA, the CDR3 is TGCGCCAGCAGCTCCCGACAGAGACTGAACACTGAAGCTTTCTTT. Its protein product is CASSSRQRLNTEAFF. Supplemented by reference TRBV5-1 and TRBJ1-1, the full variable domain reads KAGVTQTPRYLIKTRGQQVTLSCSPISGHRSVSWYQQTPGQGLQFLFEYFSETQRNKGNFPGRFSGRQFSNSRSEMNVSTLELGDSALYLCASSSRQRLNTEAFFGQGTRLTVV.

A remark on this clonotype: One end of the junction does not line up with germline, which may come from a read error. The CDR3 loop is CASSQEPGGEQHF. Here the CDR3 DNA reads TGCGCCAGCAGCCAAGAGCCAGGGGGCGAGCAGCACTTC. The V call is TRBV4-3, the J call TRBJ2-7; 8 bases are shared with TRBD1. CDR1 and CDR2 from the germline V gene are LGHNA and YSLEER. The CDR3 length is 13 residues.

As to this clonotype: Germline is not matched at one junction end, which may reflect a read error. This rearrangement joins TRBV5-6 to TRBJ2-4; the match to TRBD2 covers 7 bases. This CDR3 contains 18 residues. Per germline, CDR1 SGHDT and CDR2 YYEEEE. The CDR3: CASNHGRARSGAKKIQYF. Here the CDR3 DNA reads TGTGCCAGCAACCATGGCCGGGCGAGGAGCGGGGCCAAAAAGATTCAGTACTTC.

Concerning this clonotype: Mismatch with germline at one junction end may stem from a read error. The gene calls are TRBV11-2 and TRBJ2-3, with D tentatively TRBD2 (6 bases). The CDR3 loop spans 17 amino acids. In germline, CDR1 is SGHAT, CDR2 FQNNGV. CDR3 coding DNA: TGTGCCAGCAACTTAGATCCGGGGGAGACTAACACAGATACGCACTATTTT. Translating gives CASNLDPGETNTDTHYF.

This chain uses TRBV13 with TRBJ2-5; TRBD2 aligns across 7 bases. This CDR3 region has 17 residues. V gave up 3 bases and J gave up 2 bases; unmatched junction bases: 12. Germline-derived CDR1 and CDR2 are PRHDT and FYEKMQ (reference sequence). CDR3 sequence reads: CASSLRGAGGSQETQYF. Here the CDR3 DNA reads TGTGCCAGCAGCTTGAGGGGAGCGGGCGGGAGTCAAGAGACCCAGTACTTC.

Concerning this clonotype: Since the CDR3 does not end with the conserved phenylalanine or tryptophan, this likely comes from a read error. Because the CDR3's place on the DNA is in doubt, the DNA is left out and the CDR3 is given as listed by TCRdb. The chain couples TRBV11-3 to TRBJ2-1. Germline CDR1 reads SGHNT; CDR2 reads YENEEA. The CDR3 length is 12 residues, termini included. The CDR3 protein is CASSLIANEQLL.

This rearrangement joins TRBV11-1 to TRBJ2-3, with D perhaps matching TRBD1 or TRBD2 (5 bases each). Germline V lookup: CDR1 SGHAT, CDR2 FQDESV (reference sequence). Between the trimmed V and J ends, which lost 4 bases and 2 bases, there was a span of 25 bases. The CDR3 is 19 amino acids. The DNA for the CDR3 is TGTGCCAGCAGCTCTGGGGGAAACTCTGTTGGATCCCTCACAGATACGCAGTATTTT. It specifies CASSSGGNSVGSLTDTQYF.

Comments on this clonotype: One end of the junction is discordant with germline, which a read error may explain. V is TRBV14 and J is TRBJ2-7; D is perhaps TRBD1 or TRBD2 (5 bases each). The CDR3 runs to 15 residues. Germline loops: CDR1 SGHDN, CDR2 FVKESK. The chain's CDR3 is CTSNPSGRKLYEQYF. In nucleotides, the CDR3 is TGTACCAGCAACCCCTCGGGACGGAAACTATACGAGCAGTACTTC.

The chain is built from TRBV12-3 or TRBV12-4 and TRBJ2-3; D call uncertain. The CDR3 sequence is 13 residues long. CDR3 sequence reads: CVISLLWGDTQYF. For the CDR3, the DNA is TGTGTCATCAGTCTACTTTGGGGAGATACGCAGTATTTT.

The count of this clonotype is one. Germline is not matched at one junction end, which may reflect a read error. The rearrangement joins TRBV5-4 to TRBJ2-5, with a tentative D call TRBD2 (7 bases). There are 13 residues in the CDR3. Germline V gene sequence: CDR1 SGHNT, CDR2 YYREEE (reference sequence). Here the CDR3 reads CASSQGGGETQYF. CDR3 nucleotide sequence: TGTGCCAGCAGCCAGGGAGGGGGAGAGACCCAATACTTC.

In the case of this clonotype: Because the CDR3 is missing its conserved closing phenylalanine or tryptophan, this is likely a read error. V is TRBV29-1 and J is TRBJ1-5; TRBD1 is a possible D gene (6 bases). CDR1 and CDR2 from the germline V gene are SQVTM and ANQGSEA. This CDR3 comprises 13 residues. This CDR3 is CCAGGGANQPQHY. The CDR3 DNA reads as TGCTGCGCCGGAGGGGGAGCTAATCAGCCCCAGCATTAT.

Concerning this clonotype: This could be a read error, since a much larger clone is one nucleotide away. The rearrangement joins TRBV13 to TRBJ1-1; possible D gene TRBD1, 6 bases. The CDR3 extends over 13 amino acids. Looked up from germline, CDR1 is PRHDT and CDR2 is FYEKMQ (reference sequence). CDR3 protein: CASRSGVSPETFF. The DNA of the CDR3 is TGTGCCAGCCGCTCAGGGGTTTCCCCTGAAACTTTCTTT.

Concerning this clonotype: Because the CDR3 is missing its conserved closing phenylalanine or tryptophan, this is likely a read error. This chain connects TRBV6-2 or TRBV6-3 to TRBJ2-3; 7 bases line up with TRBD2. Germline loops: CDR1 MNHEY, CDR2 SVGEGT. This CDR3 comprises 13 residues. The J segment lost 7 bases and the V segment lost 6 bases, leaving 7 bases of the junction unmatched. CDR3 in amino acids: CASRWALANTQYS. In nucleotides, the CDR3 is TGTGCCAGCAGATGGGCACTAGCGAATACGCAGTATTCT.

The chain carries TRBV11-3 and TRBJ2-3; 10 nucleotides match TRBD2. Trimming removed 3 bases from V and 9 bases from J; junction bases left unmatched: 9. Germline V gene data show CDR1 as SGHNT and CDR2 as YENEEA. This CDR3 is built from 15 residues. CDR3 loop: CASSFSGRRIDTQYF. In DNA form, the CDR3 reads TGTGCCAGCAGCTTTAGCGGGAGGCGTATAGACACGCAGTATTTT.